One sample yielded the 5 T cell receptor beta chains listed below, sequenced in a study of shared clonotypes between healthy human individuals. The method was immunoSEQ multiplex PCR; TCRdb's version includes in-frame clones alone and lacks a portion of them. The table has about 1 million clones, 70% to 80% seen once. Sample: memory CD4+ T cells sorted from blood. Subset defined: CD45RA-negative fraction. These receptors were collected from a man younger than 35 in good health.

In its sample, this clone was seen once. The rearrangement links TRBV28 to TRBJ2-7; possibly TRBD2 for D (6 bases). There are 13 residues in the CDR3. Trimming stripped 5 bases from V and 5 bases from J, with 13 bases between. Germline assignment: CDR1 MDHEN and CDR2 SYDVKM. The CDR3 nucleotides read TGTGCCAGCAGTAACTTTGGACTAAACGAGCAGTACTTC. Translating it yields CASSNFGLNEQYF.

As regards this clone: Other DNA sequences in this specimen translate into the identical CDR3. The gene calls are TRBV18 and TRBJ2-3; D is undetermined. The CDR3 extends over 13 amino acids. The V and J ends lost 2 bases and 2 bases respectively, with 5 bases between them. Germline CDR1 and CDR2: KGHSH and LQKENI. The CDR3 region has the DNA TGTGCCAGCTCACCAGACCCCACAGATACGCAGTATTTT. Protein sequence: CASSPDPTDTQYF.

For this clone: Relative to the germline gene, one junction end is altered; a read error may explain this. The chain has TRBV7-7 and TRBJ2-2; the D gene could be TRBD1 or TRBD2 (5 bases each). Germline-derived CDR1 and CDR2 are SSHAT and FNYEAQ (reference sequence). The CDR3 spans 14 residues. The CDR3 coding sequence is TGTGCTAGCAGCCGCATTGGGGGCACCGGGGAGCTGTTTTTT. It yields the protein CASSRIGGTGELFF.

J is TRBJ2-7 and V is TRBV6-6, with D unclear. This CDR3 has 12 residues. The V end lost 8 bases, the J end lost 6 bases, and 14 bases lay between the germline ends. CDR1 and CDR2 (germline): MNHNY, SVGAGI (reference sequence). The CDR3 loop is CASSPPVGEQYF. The CDR3 DNA is TGTGCCAGCTCCCCCCCCGTGGGCGAGCAGTACTTC.

This clone was counted a few times. The chain links TRBV10-3 to TRBJ1-1; D is unresolved. V lost 1 base and J 0 bases, leaving 9 bases between the germline ends. CDR1 and CDR2 (germline): ENHRY, SYGVKD. The CDR3 covers 15 residues. CDR3 sequence: CAISEYGTLNTEAFF. In DNA, the CDR3 is TGTGCCATCAGTGAGTACGGCACCCTGAACACTGAAGCTTTCTTT.